This T cell receptor (beta chain) was sequenced during a study of T cell responses to AZD1222 COVID-19 vaccine. Recipients boosted at about 4 weeks or about 12 weeks are pooled. Sequenced by immunoSEQ multiplex PCR; TCRdb stores in-frame clones only, minus some. Of tens of thousands of clones listed, 80% to 90% are singletons. General study results and limits: Scientists sampled the repertoires only once the peak T cell response had passed.

J gave up 7 bases and V 2 bases, and 9 bases lay outside the gene matches. Germline V gives CDR1 KGHDR, CDR2 SFDVKD. This CDR3 is built from 16 residues. Regarding this clone: The antigen is undetermined.

The chain couples TRBV24-1 to TRBJ2-2; 7 nucleotides match TRBD1. Sample: peripheral blood, taken 28 days after the second AZD1222 dose. The receptor comes from an adult who received the AZD1222 COVID-19 vaccine. The CDR3 region is CATSDSRTGWVGELFF. The CDR3 DNA sequence: TGTGCCACCAGTGATTCTCGGACAGGTTGGGTCGGGGAGCTGTTTTTT.